This T cell receptor beta chain was captured by sequencing in a study of tumor-infiltrating lymphocytes in primary liver carcinoma. Background on the study: Sample yields of productive TCRbeta reads, ranging from roughly 3.65 to 7.13 million, were similar across tissue types. Broader study findings: Presence in all five tumor regions was observed for only about 8-25% of top clones. Whereas tumor region pairs overlapped more, tumor-adjacent and tumor-blood pairs overlapped less.

The CDR3 contains 14 residues. CDR1 SGHRS and CDR2 YFSETQ come from the germline V gene. V shed 2 bases and J shed 5 bases, with 13 bases lying between them. Starting from 450 to 500 ng of total RNA, TCR beta cDNA was produced with a primer in the constant region. Three nested multiplex PCR rounds of slightly modified ARM-PCR generated TCR beta libraries. TRBV1-TRBV30 forward primers and a C-beta reverse primer were used in the first two PCR rounds, which each ran for approximately 11 cycles. TCRdb itself ran the multiplex PCR reads through MiXCR, one entry per CDR3 protein. Of approximately 110,000 distinct CDR3 sequences listed, approximately 70% are singletons. A word on this clonotype: Its target is not known.

DNA and RNA were both co-extracted from 20-30 mg of bulk tissue that had not been sorted. Every patient in the cohort had a primary liver carcinoma. That carcinoma was treated by surgical resection. The sequenced material came from liver tumor tissue from sampling region 1. Noted subset: tumor region T1, superior pole. The sequence was obtained from a woman aged 55-69 years with primary liver carcinoma and hepatitis B virus infection. The genes are TRBV5-1 and TRBJ2-5; D is unresolved. CDR3 sequence reads: CASSFNSDNETQYF. The CDR3 DNA reads as TGCGCCAGCAGCTTCAATAGTGACAATGAGACCCAGTACTTC.